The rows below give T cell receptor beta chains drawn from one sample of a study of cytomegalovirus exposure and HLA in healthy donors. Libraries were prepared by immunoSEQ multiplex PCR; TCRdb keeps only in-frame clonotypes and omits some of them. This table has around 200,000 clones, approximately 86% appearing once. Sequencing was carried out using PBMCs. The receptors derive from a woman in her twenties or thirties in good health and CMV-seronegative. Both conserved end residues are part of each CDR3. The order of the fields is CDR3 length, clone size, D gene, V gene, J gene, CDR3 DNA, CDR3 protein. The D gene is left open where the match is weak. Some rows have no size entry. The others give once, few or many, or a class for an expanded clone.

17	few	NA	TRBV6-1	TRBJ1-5	TGTGCCAGCAGTGAACTTCTGGGGGGACGGGTGGATCAGCCCCAGCATTTT	CASSELLGGRVDQPQHF
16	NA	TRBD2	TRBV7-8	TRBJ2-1	TGTGCCAGCAGCTTAATGGTAGCGGGGGGGCTGGGTGAGCAGTTCTTC	CASSLMVAGGLGEQFF
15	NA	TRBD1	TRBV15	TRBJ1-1	TGTGCCACCAGCAGAGATGCCAGGGGGCGTGGGGAAGCTTTCTTT	CATSRDARGRGEAFF
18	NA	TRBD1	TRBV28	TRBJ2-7	TGTGCCAGCAGCACCCGAGTTGGTCGGACAGGGTATCTCCACGAGCAGTACTTC	CASSTRVGRTGYLHEQYF
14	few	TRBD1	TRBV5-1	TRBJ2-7	TGCGCCAGCAGCCCCCCGACAGGGACCTACGAGCAGTACTTC	CASSPPTGTYEQYF
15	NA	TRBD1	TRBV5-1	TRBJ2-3	TGCGCCAGCAGCTTGGGTACAGGGGGCTCAGATACGCAGTATTTT	CASSLGTGGSDTQYF
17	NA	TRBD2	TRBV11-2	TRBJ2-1	TGTGCCAGCAGCTTACCTAGCGGGATGGGTCTCTACAATGAGCAGTTCTTC	CASSLPSGMGLYNEQFF
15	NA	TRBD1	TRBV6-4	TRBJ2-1	TGTGCCAGCAGTGCAGGACAGGGGGCCTACAATGAGCAGTTCTTC	CASSAGQGAYNEQFF
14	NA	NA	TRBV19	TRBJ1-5	TGTGCCAGTAGTATTAACAGCTTCAATCAGCCCCAGCATTTT	CASSINSFNQPQHF
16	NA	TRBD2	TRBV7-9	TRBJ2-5	TGTGCCAGCAGCCCTCGGGGAGCGGGGGGTCAAGAGACCCAGTACTTC	CASSPRGAGGQETQYF
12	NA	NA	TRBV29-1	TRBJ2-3	TGCAGCGTTGACGAGGCCACAGATACGCAGTATTTT	CSVDEATDTQYF
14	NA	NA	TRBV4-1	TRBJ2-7	TGCGCCAGCAGCCCCCAAAAGGGGGGGTACGAGCAGTACTTC	CASSPQKGGYEQYF
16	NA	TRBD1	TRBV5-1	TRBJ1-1	TGCGCCAGCAGCTCCGGGACAGGGGGCTTGAACACTGAAGCTTTCTTT	CASSSGTGGLNTEAFF
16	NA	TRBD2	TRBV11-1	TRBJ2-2	TGTGCCAGCAGCCAATCCCTAGCGGGAGGGCGTGGGGAGCTGTTTTTT	CASSQSLAGGRGELFF
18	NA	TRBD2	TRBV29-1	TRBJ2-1	TGCAGCGTTGATTGGACTAGCGGGAGGAGAACCGTTCACAATGAGCAGTTCTTC	CSVDWTSGRRTVHNEQFF
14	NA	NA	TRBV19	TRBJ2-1	TGTGCCAGTAATCTCGGGAGCTCCTACAATGAGCAGTTCTTC	CASNLGSSYNEQFF
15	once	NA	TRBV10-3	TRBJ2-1	TGTGCCATCAGTGTAGGTAGCATCCCTGGGAATGAGCAGTTCTTC	CAISVGSIPGNEQFF
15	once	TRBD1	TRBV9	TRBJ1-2	TGTGCCAGCAGCCCTGGGACAGGGGCCTACTATGGCTACACCTTC	CASSPGTGAYYGYTF
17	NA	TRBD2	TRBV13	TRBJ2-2	TGTGCCAGCAGCTCCCTCGGATTAGCGGGGAACACCGGGGAGCTGTTTTTT	CASSSLGLAGNTGELFF
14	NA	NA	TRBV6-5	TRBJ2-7	TGTGCCAGCAGTTACGGCAGGGGTCAGGGCGAGCAGTACTTC	CASSYGRGQGEQYF
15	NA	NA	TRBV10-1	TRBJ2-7	TGCGCCAGCAGTGGGGGGGAGGATGCTCCCTACGAGCAGTACTTC	CASSGGEDAPYEQYF
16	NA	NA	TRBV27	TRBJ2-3	TGTGCCAGCAGTTTTTCTTTGGCGGCCTACACAGATACGCAGTATTTT	CASSFSLAAYTDTQYF
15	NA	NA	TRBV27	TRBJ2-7	TGTGCCAGCAGTCACTCAGCGGGTGGTCCATACGAGCAGTACTTC	CASSHSAGGPYEQYF
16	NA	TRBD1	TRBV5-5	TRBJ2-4	TGTGCCAGCAGCTTGCTCAGGGGGTTAGCCAAAAACATTCAGTACTTC	CASSLLRGLAKNIQYF
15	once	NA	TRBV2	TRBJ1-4	TGTGCCAGCAGTGCGGGCCAATACGACAGGGAAAAACTGTTTTTT	CASSAGQYDREKLFF
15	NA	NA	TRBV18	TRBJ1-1	TGTGCCAGCTCACCAATCGGACAGTCGAACACTGAAGCTTTCTTT	CASSPIGQSNTEAFF
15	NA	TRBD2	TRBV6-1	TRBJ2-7	TGTGCCAGCAGTACCGAGCGGGGGCTAACCTACGAGCAGTACTTC	CASSTERGLTYEQYF
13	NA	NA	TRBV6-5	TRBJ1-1	TGTGCCAGCAGTACTTGGGAGGGCACTGAAGCTTTCTTT	CASSTWEGTEAFF
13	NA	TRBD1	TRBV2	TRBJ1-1	TGTGCCAGCAGTGGGGACAGGAGCACTGAAGCTTTCTTT	CASSGDRSTEAFF
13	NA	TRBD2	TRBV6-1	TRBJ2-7	TGTGCCAGCGACGCCAGGCGGGGGAGCGAGCAGTACTTC	CASDARRGSEQYF
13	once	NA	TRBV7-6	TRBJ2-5	TGTGCCAGCAGCTTAGGGAGTCAAGAGACCCAGTACTTC	CASSLGSQETQYF
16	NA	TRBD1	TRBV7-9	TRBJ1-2	TGTGCCAGCAGCCAATTCCGGACAGGGACGGACTATGGCTACACCTTC	CASSQFRTGTDYGYTF